This is a list of T cell receptor beta chains from one sample in a study of shared clonotypes between healthy human individuals. Libraries were prepared by immunoSEQ multiplex PCR; TCRdb keeps only in-frame clonotypes and omits some of them. Of roughly 2.2 million clones listed, 85% to 95% are singletons. Sequenced sample: naive CD4+ T cells from PBMCs. All receptors come from a man between 18 and 29 years old in good health. Some clones in this sample may be carry-over from other donors' samples. Both conserved end residues are part of each CDR3. The order of the fields is V gene, D gene, clone size, J gene, CDR3 protein, CDR3 DNA. The D gene is left open where the match is weak. Size is stated for part of the rows, as once, few or many counts, or as a class when the clone is expanded.

TRBV5-6	NA	NA	TRBJ2-5	CASSFSGDGETQYF	TGTGCCAGCAGCTTCTCCGGGGACGGAGAGACCCAGTACTTC
TRBV6-5	TRBD1	NA	TRBJ2-2	CATSPGQAATGELFF	TGTGCCACTTCACCGGGACAGGCGGCCACCGGGGAGCTGTTTTTT
TRBV27	TRBD1	NA	TRBJ1-2	CASSINRGSYGYTF	TGTGCCAGCAGTATCAACAGGGGGTCCTATGGCTACACCTTC
TRBV5-4	TRBD2	NA	TRBJ2-5	CASSPLGTTEETQYF	TGTGCCAGCAGCCCGCTGGGGACTACTGAAGAGACCCAGTACTTC
TRBV2	NA	NA	TRBJ1-3	CASSTPTSLGNTIYF	TGTGCCAGCAGTACTCCGACGTCCCTTGGAAACACCATATATTTT
TRBV7-8	NA	NA	TRBJ2-1	CASSLTPWGDEQFF	TGTGCCAGCAGCTTAACCCCATGGGGGGATGAGCAGTTCTTC
TRBV4-2	TRBD2	NA	TRBJ2-1	CASSLRLAGGPISPYNEQFF	TGTGCCAGCAGCCTCAGACTAGCGGGAGGGCCGATATCGCCCTACAATGAGCAGTTCTTC
TRBV7-8	NA	once	TRBJ2-7	CASSSKYYEQYF	TGTGCCAGCAGCTCCAAATATTACGAGCAGTACTTC
TRBV7-3	NA	NA	TRBJ1-1	CASSFFGGNTEAFF	TGTGCCAGCAGCTTCTTTGGGGGTAACACTGAAGCTTTCTTT
TRBV6-6	NA	once	TRBJ2-1	CASSYGASAYNEQFF	TGTGCCAGCAGTTACGGGGCTAGCGCATACAATGAGCAGTTCTTC
TRBV6-1	TRBD2	NA	TRBJ2-7	CASSARTSGSRTSEQYF	TGTGCCAGCAGTGCCCGGACTAGCGGGAGTCGGACCTCCGAGCAGTACTTC
TRBV5-4	NA	NA	TRBJ2-1	CASSFPDRYNEQFF	TGTGCCAGCAGCTTCCCCGACAGATACAATGAGCAGTTCTTC
TRBV5-4	NA	NA	TRBJ1-5	CASSSGGSNQPQHF	TGTGCCAGCAGCTCGGGGGGAAGCAATCAGCCCCAGCATTTT
TRBV15	TRBD1	NA	TRBJ2-7	CATSRDNRGSYEQYF	TGTGCCACCAGCAGAGATAACAGGGGCTCCTACGAGCAGTACTTC
TRBV6-1	TRBD2	once	TRBJ2-7	CASSEGPGGMYEQYF	TGTGCCAGCAGTGAGGGACCGGGAGGGATGTACGAGCAGTACTTC
TRBV6-5	NA	NA	TRBJ2-3	CASTKGRVKSGTQYF	TGTGCCAGCACCAAAGGACGGGTTAAATCAGGTACGCAGTATTTT
TRBV9	NA	NA	TRBJ2-6	CASSVYWGSGANVLTF	TGTGCCAGCAGCGTATATTGGGGCTCTGGGGCCAACGTCCTGACTTTC
TRBV10-3	NA	once	TRBJ2-7	CAISESAPGITYEQYF	TGTGCCATCAGTGAGTCGGCCCCCGGGATTACCTACGAGCAGTACTTC
TRBV27	NA	NA	TRBJ1-1	CASSLRGRGEAFF	TGTGCCAGCAGTTTGAGGGGGAGGGGTGAAGCTTTCTTT
TRBV5-4	NA	few	TRBJ2-1	CASSSQGRKYEQFF	TGTGCCAGCAGCTCGCAGGGAAGGAAGTATGAGCAGTTCTTC
TRBV7-2	NA	NA	TRBJ2-4	CASSLDTDEYF	TGTGCCAGCAGCTTAGACACCGACGAATACTTC
TRBV29-1	TRBD2	NA	TRBJ2-5	CSGRPGLAGDETQYF	TGCAGCGGTAGACCGGGACTAGCGGGAGATGAGACCCAGTACTTC
TRBV6-1	NA	NA	TRBJ2-5	CASSPTGQETQYF	TGTGCCAGCAGTCCTACTGGCCAAGAGACCCAGTACTTC
TRBV28	NA	NA	TRBJ2-3	CASSLRVDTQYF	TGTGCCAGCAGTTTGAGAGTTGATACGCAGTATTTT
TRBV29-1	NA	NA	TRBJ2-3	CSVEEWEVRDTQYF	TGCAGCGTTGAAGAGTGGGAGGTCCGAGATACGCAGTATTTT
TRBV6-5	NA	once	TRBJ1-4	CAVASGSNEKLFF	TGTGCCGTTGCGAGCGGTTCAAATGAAAAACTGTTTTTT
TRBV6-5	NA	NA	TRBJ2-7	CASSYSWNRRESEQYF	TGTGCCAGCAGTTACTCATGGAATAGGAGGGAAAGCGAGCAGTACTTC
TRBV6-5	NA	NA	TRBJ1-2	CAARSGQGNYGYTF	TGTGCCGCCCGCTCGGGGCAGGGGAACTATGGCTACACCTTC
TRBV5-6	TRBD2	NA	TRBJ2-7	CASRSSGRGFHEQYF	TGTGCCAGCAGGAGTAGCGGGAGAGGTTTCCACGAGCAGTACTTC
TRBV5-1	TRBD1	NA	TRBJ1-1	CASSWGQGITEAFF	TGCGCCAGCAGCTGGGGACAGGGAATCACTGAAGCTTTCTTT
TRBV9	NA	NA	TRBJ2-7	CASSAVGAGEQYF	TGTGCCAGCAGCGCGGTAGGGGCTGGGGAGCAGTACTTC
TRBV6-5	NA	NA	TRBJ1-2	CASSYFGQSKYGYTF	TGTGCCAGCAGTTACTTCGGACAATCCAAGTATGGCTACACCTTC
TRBV27	TRBD1	NA	TRBJ1-2	CASSVIGQGHGYTF	TGTGCCAGTTCAGTAATCGGACAGGGACATGGCTACACCTTC
TRBV10-3	NA	NA	TRBJ1-6	CAIRGQGPPNSPLHF	TGTGCCATCAGGGGGCAGGGCCCCCCTAATTCACCCCTCCACTTT
TRBV19	NA	once	TRBJ1-1	CASSIWGDNTEAFF	TGTGCCAGTAGTATCTGGGGAGATAACACTGAAGCTTTCTTT
TRBV9	NA	once	TRBJ2-5	CASSPDGGLETQYF	TGTGCCAGCAGCCCCGATGGGGGCTTGGAGACCCAGTACTTC
TRBV7-3	NA	NA	TRBJ2-3	CASSPRWGGDTQYF	TGTGCCAGCAGCCCTAGATGGGGGGGCGATACGCAGTATTTT
TRBV5-1	TRBD1	NA	TRBJ1-1	CASRPTGENAAFF	TGCGCCAGCAGACCGACAGGGGAGAATGCAGCTTTCTTT
TRBV7-5	NA	NA	TRBJ1-2	CASSPTGLYGYTF	TGTGCCAGCAGCCCGACAGGATTATATGGCTACACCTTC
TRBV4-1	NA	NA	TRBJ1-2	CASSLGVRGWGYTF	TGCGCCAGCAGCCTCGGCGTCCGGGGCTGGGGCTACACCTTC
TRBV29-1	NA	NA	TRBJ2-2	CSVAQGPGELFF	TGCAGCGTTGCTCAGGGTCCCGGGGAGCTGTTTTTT
TRBV11-2	NA	few	TRBJ1-4	CASSLDSNLGKLFF	TGTGCCAGCAGCCTGGACAGCAACTTGGGAAAACTGTTTTTT
TRBV6-5	NA	NA	TRBJ1-4	CASSRDIRHEKLFF	TGTGCCAGCAGTCGGGACATTCGGCATGAAAAACTGTTTTTT
TRBV7-9	TRBD2	NA	TRBJ2-7	CASSYLLAGDLEQYF	TGTGCCAGCAGCTACTTACTAGCGGGAGATCTCGAGCAGTACTTC
TRBV15	TRBD2	NA	TRBJ2-2	CATGLAYQNTGELFF	TGTGCCACCGGACTAGCGTACCAGAACACCGGGGAGCTGTTTTTT
TRBV18	NA	NA	TRBJ1-1	CASSPRPQGYTEAFF	TGTGCCAGCTCACCAAGACCCCAGGGGTACACTGAAGCTTTCTTT
TRBV28	NA	NA	TRBJ1-2	CASSLRQYGYTF	TGTGCCAGCAGTTTAAGGCAATATGGCTACACCTTC
TRBV25-1	TRBD1	NA	TRBJ2-5	CASSDGTGGKTQYF	TGTGCCAGCAGTGATGGGACAGGGGGGAAGACCCAGTACTTC
TRBV7-9	NA	NA	TRBJ2-2	CASRRTVSPGELFF	TGTGCCAGCAGACGGACAGTATCACCCGGGGAGCTGTTTTTT
TRBV4-1	NA	NA	TRBJ1-3	CASSQDPRAGNTIYF	TGCGCCAGCAGCCAAGATCCCAGGGCTGGAAACACCATATATTTT
TRBV2	NA	NA	TRBJ2-7	CASSDLGYEQYF	TGTGCCAGCAGTGATCTCGGCTACGAGCAGTACTTC
TRBV7-3	NA	NA	TRBJ1-1	CASSLGTSGLAFF	TGTGCCAGCAGCTTAGGGACCTCGGGGCTAGCTTTCTTT
TRBV6-5	TRBD2	NA	TRBJ2-5	CASSRGLAPETQYF	TGTGCCAGCAGTCGCGGACTAGCTCCAGAGACCCAGTACTTC
TRBV5-1	NA	NA	TRBJ2-7	CASSLVDRQGGKQYF	TGCGCCAGCAGCTTGGTGGACAGGCAGGGAGGGAAGCAGTACTTC
TRBV28	TRBD1	NA	TRBJ2-2	CASTPPGTGGTGELFF	TGTGCCAGCACTCCTCCGGGGACAGGGGGCACCGGGGAGCTGTTTTTT